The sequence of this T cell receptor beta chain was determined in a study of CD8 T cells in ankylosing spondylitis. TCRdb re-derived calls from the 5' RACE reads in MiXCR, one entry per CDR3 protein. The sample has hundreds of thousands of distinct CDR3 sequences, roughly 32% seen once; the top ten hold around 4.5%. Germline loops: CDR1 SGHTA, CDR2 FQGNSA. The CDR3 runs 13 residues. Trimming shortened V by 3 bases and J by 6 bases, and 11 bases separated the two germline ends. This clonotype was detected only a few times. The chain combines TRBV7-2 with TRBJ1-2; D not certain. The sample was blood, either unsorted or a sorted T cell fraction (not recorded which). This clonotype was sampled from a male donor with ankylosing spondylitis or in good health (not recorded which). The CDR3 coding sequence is TGTGCCAGCAGCTTCTTCCTCAGCAATGGCTACACCTTC. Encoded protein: CASSFFLSNGYTF.